The source of this TCR beta chain is a study of blood T cell repertoires in COVID-19. Study as a whole: PBMCs, B-cell-depleted T cells, or T cells provided the cDNA or gDNA that made up the material.

Original handling: Estimation of nucleated cell counts relied on the amplification of reference gene primers. The method was immunoSEQ multiplex PCR; TCRdb's version includes in-frame clones alone and lacks a portion of them. V, J and clone size are taken as reported in that table, and D and trimming were inferred from the DNA itself. The data hold about 100,000 clones, with around 83% observed a single time. CDR1 is SGHDT, CDR2 YYEEEE, per germline. CDR3 size: 14 residues. Trimming cost V 5 bases and J 4 bases, with 15 bases left between them. The receptor comes from a man aged 65 to 79 with active or convalescent COVID-19. This chain connects TRBV5-6 to TRBJ1-1; D is perhaps TRBD1 (6 bases). Sequencing used peripheral blood. The CDR3, as DNA: TGTGCCAGCAGTGTCGGGACAATTCGCACTGAAGCTTTCTTT. This codes for CASSVGTIRTEAFF. The full variable domain, its missing parts supplied by reference TRBV5-6 and TRBJ1-1, is DAGVTQSPTHLIKTRGQQVTLRCSPKSGHDTVSWYQQALGQGPQFIFQYYEEEERQRGNFPDRFSGHQFPNYSSELNVNALLLGDSALYLCASSVGTIRTEAFFGQGTRLTVV.